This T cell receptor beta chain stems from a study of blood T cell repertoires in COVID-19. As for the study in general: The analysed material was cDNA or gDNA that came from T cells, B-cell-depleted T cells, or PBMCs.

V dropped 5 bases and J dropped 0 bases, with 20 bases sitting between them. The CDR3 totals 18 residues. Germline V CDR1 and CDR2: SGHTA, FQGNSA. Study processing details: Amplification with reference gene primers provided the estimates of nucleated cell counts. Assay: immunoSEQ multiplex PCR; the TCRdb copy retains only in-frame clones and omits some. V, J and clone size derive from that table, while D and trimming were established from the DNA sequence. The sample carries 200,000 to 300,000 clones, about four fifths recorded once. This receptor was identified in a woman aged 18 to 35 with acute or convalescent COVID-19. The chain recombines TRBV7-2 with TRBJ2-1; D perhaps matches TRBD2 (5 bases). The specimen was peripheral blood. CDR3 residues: CASSPYLGMVSSYNEQFF. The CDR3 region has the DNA TGTGCCAGCAGCCCATACCTCGGGATGGTTAGCTCCTACAATGAGCAGTTCTTC.